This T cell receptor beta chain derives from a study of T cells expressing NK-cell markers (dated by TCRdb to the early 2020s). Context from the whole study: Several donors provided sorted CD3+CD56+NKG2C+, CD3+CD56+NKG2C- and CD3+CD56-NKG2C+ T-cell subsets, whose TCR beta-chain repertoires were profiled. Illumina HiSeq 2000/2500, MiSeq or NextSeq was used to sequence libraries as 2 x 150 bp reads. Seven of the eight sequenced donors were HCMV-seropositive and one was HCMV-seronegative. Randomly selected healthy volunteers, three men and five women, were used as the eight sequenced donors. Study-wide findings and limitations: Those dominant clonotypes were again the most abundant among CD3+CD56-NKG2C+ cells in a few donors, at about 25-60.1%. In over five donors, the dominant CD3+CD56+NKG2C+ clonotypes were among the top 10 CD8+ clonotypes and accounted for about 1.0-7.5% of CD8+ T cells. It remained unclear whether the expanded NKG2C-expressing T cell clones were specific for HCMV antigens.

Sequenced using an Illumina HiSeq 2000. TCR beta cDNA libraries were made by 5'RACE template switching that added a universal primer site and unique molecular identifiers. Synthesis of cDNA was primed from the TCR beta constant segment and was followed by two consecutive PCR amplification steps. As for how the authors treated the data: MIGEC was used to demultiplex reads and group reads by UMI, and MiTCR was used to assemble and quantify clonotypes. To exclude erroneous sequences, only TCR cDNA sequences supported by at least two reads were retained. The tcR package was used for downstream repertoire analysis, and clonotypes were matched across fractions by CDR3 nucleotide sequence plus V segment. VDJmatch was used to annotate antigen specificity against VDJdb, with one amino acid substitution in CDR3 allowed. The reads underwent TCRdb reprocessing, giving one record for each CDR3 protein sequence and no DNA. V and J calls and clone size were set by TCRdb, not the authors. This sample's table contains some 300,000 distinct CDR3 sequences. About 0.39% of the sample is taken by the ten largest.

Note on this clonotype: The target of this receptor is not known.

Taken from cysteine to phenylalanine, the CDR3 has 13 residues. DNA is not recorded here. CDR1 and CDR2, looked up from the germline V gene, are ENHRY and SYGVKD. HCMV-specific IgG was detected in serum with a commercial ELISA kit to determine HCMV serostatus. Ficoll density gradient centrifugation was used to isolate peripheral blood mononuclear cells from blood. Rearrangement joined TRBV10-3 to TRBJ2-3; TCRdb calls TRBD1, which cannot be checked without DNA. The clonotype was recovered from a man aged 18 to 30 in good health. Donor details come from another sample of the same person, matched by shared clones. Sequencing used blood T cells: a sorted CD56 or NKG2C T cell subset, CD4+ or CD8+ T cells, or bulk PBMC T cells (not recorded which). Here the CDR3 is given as CAIRQGASDTQYF.